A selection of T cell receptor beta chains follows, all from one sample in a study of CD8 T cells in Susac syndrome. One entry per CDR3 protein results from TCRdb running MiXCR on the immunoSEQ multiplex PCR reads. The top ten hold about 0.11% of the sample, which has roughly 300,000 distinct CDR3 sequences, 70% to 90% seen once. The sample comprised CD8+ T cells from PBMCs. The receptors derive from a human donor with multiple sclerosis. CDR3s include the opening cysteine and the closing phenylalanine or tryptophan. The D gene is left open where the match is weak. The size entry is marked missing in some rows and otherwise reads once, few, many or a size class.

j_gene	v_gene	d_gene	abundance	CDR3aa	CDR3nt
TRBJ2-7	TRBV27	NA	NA	CASSPGKQFYEQYF	TGTGCCAGCAGTCCGGGGAAGCAGTTCTACGAGCAGTACTTC
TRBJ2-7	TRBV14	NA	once	CASSQDIAAYEQYF	TGTGCCAGCAGCCAAGATATTGCGGCATACGAGCAGTACTTC
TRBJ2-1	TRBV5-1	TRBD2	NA	CASSWGAGGSRNEQFF	TGCGCCAGCAGCTGGGGGGCGGGAGGCTCCCGGAATGAGCAGTTCTTC
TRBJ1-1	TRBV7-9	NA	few	CASSLTATEAFF	TGTGCCAGCAGTTTGACGGCCACTGAAGCTTTCTTT
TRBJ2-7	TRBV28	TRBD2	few	CASSLGGVEQYF	TGTGCCAGTAGTTTGGGGGGGGTCGAGCAGTACTTC
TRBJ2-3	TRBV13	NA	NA	CASSSELTDTQYF	TGTGCCAGCAGCTCGGAACTCACAGATACGCAGTATTTT
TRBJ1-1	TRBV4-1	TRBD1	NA	CASTRDRGPNTEAFF	TGCGCCAGCACAAGAGACAGGGGGCCGAACACTGAAGCTTTCTTT
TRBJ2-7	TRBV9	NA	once	CASSSAGGYPSYEQYF	TGTGCCAGCAGCTCAGCAGGCGGGTACCCTTCCTACGAGCAGTACTTC
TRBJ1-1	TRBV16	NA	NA	CASSQLVERTEAFF	TGTGCCAGCAGCCAATTGGTGGAAAGGACTGAAGCTTTCTTT
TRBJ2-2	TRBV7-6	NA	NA	CASSLRQRSRGELFF	TGTGCCAGCAGCTTACGGCAGAGGAGTAGGGGGGAGCTGTTTTTT
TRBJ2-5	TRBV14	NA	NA	CASSQVPGSQETQYF	TGTGCCAGCAGCCAAGTCCCCGGTTCCCAAGAGACCCAGTACTTC
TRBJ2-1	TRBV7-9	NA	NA	CASSNTGSAIYNEQFF	TGTGCCAGCAGCAACACAGGGTCAGCGATTTACAATGAGCAGTTCTTC
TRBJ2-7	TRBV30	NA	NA	CAWRDTSSYEQYF	TGTGCCTGGAGGGACACCAGCTCCTACGAGCAGTACTTC
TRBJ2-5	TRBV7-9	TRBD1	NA	CASSIPGGQETQYF	TGTGCCAGCAGTATACCAGGGGGCCAAGAGACCCAGTACTTC
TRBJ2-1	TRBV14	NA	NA	CASSQLDEQFF	TGTGCCAGCAGCCAGCTAGATGAGCAGTTCTTC
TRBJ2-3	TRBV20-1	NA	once	CSASRLGLHSDTQYF	TGCAGTGCTTCCCGACTGGGGCTACATTCAGATACGCAGTATTTT
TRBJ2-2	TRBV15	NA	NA	CATSPLGGKGTGELFF	TGTGCCACCAGCCCCCTCGGCGGGAAAGGAACCGGGGAGCTGTTTTTT
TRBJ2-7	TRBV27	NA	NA	CAAAYEQYF	TGTGCCGCCGCCTACGAGCAGTACTTC
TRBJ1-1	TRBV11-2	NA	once	CASSDWEEAFF	TGTGCCAGCAGCGACTGGGAGGAAGCTTTCTTT
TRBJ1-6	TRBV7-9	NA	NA	CASSLNLSVHF	TGTGCCAGCAGCTTAAACCTGTCCGTACACTTT
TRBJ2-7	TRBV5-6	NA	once	CASSMASGGKEPYEQYF	TGTGCCAGCAGCATGGCGTCGGGGGGCAAAGAACCCTACGAGCAGTACTTC
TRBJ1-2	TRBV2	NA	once	CASGRKINYGYTF	TGTGCCAGCGGCCGGAAGATTAACTATGGCTACACCTTC
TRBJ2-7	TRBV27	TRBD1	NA	CASSPRIRDRYSYEQYF	TGTGCCAGCAGTCCCAGAATCCGGGACAGGTACTCCTACGAGCAGTACTTC
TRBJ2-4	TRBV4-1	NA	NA	CASSQLDSVKNIQYF	TGCGCCAGCAGCCAGCTGGACAGTGTAAAAAACATTCAGTACTTC
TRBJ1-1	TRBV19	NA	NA	CASSRENTEAFF	TGTGCCAGTAGTCGGGAGAACACTGAAGCTTTCTTT
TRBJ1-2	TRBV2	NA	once	CASRAYGYTF	TGTGCCAGCAGGGCCTATGGCTACACCTTC
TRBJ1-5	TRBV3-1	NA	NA	CASRGGEGNQPQHF	TGTGCCAGCAGAGGAGGGGAGGGCAATCAGCCCCAGCATTTT
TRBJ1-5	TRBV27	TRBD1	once	CASSYDRGSNQPQHF	TGTGCCAGCAGCTACGACAGGGGTAGCAATCAGCCCCAGCATTTT
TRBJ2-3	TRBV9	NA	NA	CASSAPRWTNSVPDTQYF	TGTGCCAGCAGCGCACCCCGATGGACCAACTCAGTGCCAGATACGCAGTATTTT